These 21 T cell receptor beta chains share one sample of origin, sequenced in a study of cytomegalovirus exposure and HLA in healthy donors. Primers: 60 Vbeta forward and 13 Jbeta reverse. Measured with immunoSEQ multiplex PCR; TCRdb has only the in-frame clones, and not every one. The table lists 150,000 or so clones, roughly 85% of them singletons. The specimen was PBMCs. Receptors originate from a male donor in good health and CMV-seronegative.

V usage is TRBV19 and J usage is TRBJ2-2, with TRBD1 matching over 7 bases. The CDR3 is 14 amino acids. Per the germline V gene, CDR1 is LNHDA and CDR2 is SQIVND (reference sequence). J lost 8 bases, V lost 6 bases, and 9 bases had no gene match. CDR3 coding DNA: TGTGCCAGTAGCAAGCGGACAGGAAGTGGGGAGCTGTTTTTT. Protein sequence: CASSKRTGSGELFF.

This chain uses TRBV19 with TRBJ1-2; a possible D gene is TRBD1 (5 bases). The V gene's germline CDR1 is LNHDA and CDR2 SQIVND (reference sequence). V gave up 5 bases and J gave up 6 bases, with 13 bases separating them. CDR3 length: 13 amino acids. CDR3 protein: CASSPSGAHGYTF. The CDR3 DNA follows: TGTGCCAGTAGTCCATCTGGGGCCCATGGCTACACCTTC.

This clone was observed a few times. The rearrangement links TRBV7-9 to TRBJ1-2, with 8 bases aligning to TRBD1. Trimming took 5 bases from V and 2 from J; bases not matched to a gene: 10. Germline lookup yields CDR1 SEHNR and CDR2 FQNEAQ (reference sequence). The CDR3 spans 16 residues. The CDR3 DNA is TGTGCCAGCAGCGATATCCCAGGGGGCAGAAACTATGGCTACACCTTC. Its translation: CASSDIPGGRNYGYTF.

The chain links TRBV9 to TRBJ2-1, with D perhaps matching TRBD2 (6 bases). Trimming stripped 0 bases from V and 9 bases from J, with 13 bases between. The V gene's germline CDR1 is SGDLS and CDR2 YYNGEE. The CDR3 runs to 14 residues. CDR3 in amino acids: CASSVGVGGAEQFF. The CDR3 DNA follows: TGTGCCAGCAGCGTAGGGGTGGGGGGTGCTGAGCAGTTCTTC.

This clone was counted once. The V gene is TRBV29-1, the J gene TRBJ1-1; 8 bases are shared with TRBD1. V shed 6 bases, J shed 0 bases, and the junction held 3 bases outside the gene matches. In germline, CDR1 is SQVTM, CDR2 ANQGSEA. This CDR3 is 13 amino acids long. CDR3 amino acids: CSVRTGLNTEAFF. CDR3 in DNA: TGCAGCGTCCGGACAGGGTTGAACACTGAAGCTTTCTTT.

This clone has only one observation. The chain employs TRBV5-1 and TRBJ1-2; a possible D gene is TRBD1 (5 bases). This CDR3 is built from 14 residues. Trimming left V 7 bases short and J 4 bases short, with 17 bases between. CDR1 is SGHRS and CDR2 is YFSETQ in the germline V gene. CDR3 nucleotide sequence: TGCGCCAGCCAGTCCGACAGTGCCCCCTATGGCTACACCTTC. This codes for CASQSDSAPYGYTF.

The CDR3 spells CASSSVLDSEQYF. The CDR3 bases are TGTGCCAGCAGCTCCGTACTGGACAGCGAGCAGTACTTC. The rearrangement uses TRBV7-7 and TRBJ2-7; D may be TRBD1 (6 bases). The CDR3 consists of 13 residues. Germline CDR1 is SSHAT and CDR2 is FNYEAQ (reference sequence). Between the trimmed V and J ends, which lost 4 bases and 6 bases, there was a span of 13 bases.

The chain uses TRBV5-1 and TRBJ2-1, with D perhaps TRBD1 (6 bases). V was pared by 3 bases and J by 10 bases, with 11 bases between. CDR3 length equals 12 residues. CDR1 and CDR2 from the germline V gene are SGHRS and YFSETQ. CDR3 residues: CASSSPGDEQFF. The CDR3, as DNA: TGCGCCAGCAGCTCCCCAGGGGACGAGCAGTTCTTC.

The genes are TRBV7-6 and TRBJ2-5; 7 nucleotides line up with TRBD2. Per the germline V gene, CDR1 is SGHVS and CDR2 is FNYEAQ. The CDR3 has 15 residues. V trimming: 5 bases; J trimming: 1 base; junction bases outside the gene matches: 7. CDR3 nucleotides: TGTGCCAGCAGCCGAGCCGGGACTATCCAAGAGACCCAGTACTTC. Translating it yields CASSRAGTIQETQYF.

The chain uses TRBV5-6 and TRBJ1-1, with D possibly being TRBD1 (5 bases). Trimming cost V 0 bases and J 8 bases, with 8 bases left between them. The length of the CDR3 is 12 residues. Germline V gene sequence: CDR1 SGHDT, CDR2 YYEEEE. The CDR3 is CASSLDRNEAFF. CDR3 nucleotide sequence: TGTGCCAGCAGCTTGGACAGGAACGAAGCTTTCTTT.

The V call is TRBV5-1, the J call TRBJ2-1; 7 positions match TRBD1. V dropped 4 bases and J dropped 5; count of bases not matched to a gene: 6. The CDR3 spans 14 residues. Per germline, CDR1 SGHRS and CDR2 YFSETQ. The CDR3 DNA is TGCGCCAGCAGCCAGGGACAGATAAACAATGAGCAGTTCTTC. Translation gives CASSQGQINNEQFF. Full variable domain (remainder filled in from reference TRBV5-1 and TRBJ2-1): KAGVTQTPRYLIKTRGQQVTLSCSPISGHRSVSWYQQTPGQGLQFLFEYFSETQRNKGNFPGRFSGRQFSNSRSEMNVSTLELGDSALYLCASSQGQINNEQFFGPGTRLTVL.

To note about this clone: The CDR3 ends on some other residue instead of the conserved phenylalanine or tryptophan, so this is likely a read error. It is unclear where the CDR3 begins or ends on the DNA, so no DNA is shown, and the CDR3 is as TCRdb lists it. The V and J genes are TRBV4-1 and TRBJ1-1. Per the germline V gene, CDR1 is MGHRA and CDR2 is YSYEKL. The CDR3 is made up of 13 amino acids, end residues included. CDR3 in amino acids: CASSQGYLVGLSL.

V gene TRBV11-2 combines with J gene TRBJ1-5; 12 bases are shared with TRBD1. Per the germline V gene, CDR1 is SGHAT and CDR2 is FQNNGV. The CDR3 has 15 residues. V was pared by 5 bases and J by 5 bases, with 4 bases of the junction left unmatched. The CDR3 DNA sequence: TGTGCCAGCAGCATCGGGACAGGGGGCCATCAGCCCCAGCATTTT. Translating it yields CASSIGTGGHQPQHF.

The V call is TRBV7-9, the J call TRBJ1-2; no definite D call. Germline CDR1 is SEHNR and CDR2 is FQNEAQ (reference sequence). V lost 5 bases and J lost 4, with 11 bases in between. This CDR3 contains 13 residues. CDR3 amino acids: CASSPQTVYGYTF. CDR3 nucleotides: TGTGCCAGCAGCCCTCAGACTGTCTATGGCTACACCTTC.

The V call is TRBV5-8, the J call TRBJ2-7; TRBD1 aligns across 7 bases. Germline lookup yields CDR1 SGHTS and CDR2 YDEGEE. Losses at the gene ends were 3 bases for V and 0 bases for J; bases not matched to a gene: 0. The CDR3 sequence is 13 residues long. CDR3 nucleotides: TGTGCCAGCAGCTGGGACAGCTCCTACGAGCAGTACTTC. This sequence encodes CASSWDSSYEQYF.

The chain carries TRBV4-2 and TRBJ1-2; 8 bases are shared with TRBD1. The CDR3 has 16 residues. The J segment lost 5 bases and the V segment lost 2 bases, leaving 10 bases of the junction unmatched. CDR1 and CDR2 from the germline V gene are LGHNA and YNFKEQ. CDR3 DNA: TGTGCCAGCAGCCAACTACCGGACAGGGAGAAATATGGCTACACCTTC. This encodes CASSQLPDREKYGYTF.

The rearrangement joins TRBV2 to TRBJ2-2; D is perhaps TRBD2 (6 bases). Per the germline V gene, CDR1 is SNHLY and CDR2 is FYNNEI. Between the trimmed V and J ends, which lost 6 bases and 7 bases, there was a span of 18 bases. There are 15 residues in the CDR3. The CDR3 DNA reads TGTGCCAGCAGCCACCGTACGGGGGAGGTCGGGGAGCTGTTTTTT. This codes for CASSHRTGEVGELFF.

The chain couples TRBV6-4 to TRBJ2-1, with 11 bases matching TRBD2. Germline assignment: CDR1 MRHNA and CDR2 SNTAGT. Trimming cost V 5 bases and J 7 bases; bases outside gene matches: 7. This CDR3 is 15 amino acids long. The CDR3 here is CASSPLAGEYNEQFF. The DNA for the CDR3 is TGTGCCAGCAGTCCACTAGCGGGAGAGTATAATGAGCAGTTCTTC.

This chain's CDR3 is CASSLWPPDRTNYGYTF. The CDR3 coding sequence is TGTGCCAGCAGCTTATGGCCCCCGGACAGGACAAACTATGGCTACACCTTC. The chain is built from TRBV7-9 and TRBJ1-2; 7 bases map to TRBD1. V shed 2 bases and J 2 bases; nucleotides not matched to a gene: 11. The germline CDR1 and CDR2 sequences are SEHNR and FQNEAQ (reference sequence). This CDR3 comprises 17 residues.

The V call is TRBV29-1, the J call TRBJ2-1; D may be TRBD2 (6 bases). Trimming pared 4 bases from V and 8 bases from J, leaving 15 bases between. This CDR3 region has 13 residues. From germline, CDR1 is SQVTM and CDR2 ANQGSEA. The CDR3 nucleotides are TGCAGCGTTGTTCGGCGGGGTAGCGATGAGCAGTTCTTC. Translated, it gives CSVVRRGSDEQFF.

The chain employs TRBV11-3 and TRBJ2-1, with 10 bases matching TRBD2. V lost 0 bases and J lost 3; bases outside the gene matches: 5. Germline CDR1 reads SGHNT; CDR2 reads YENEEA. This CDR3 contains 17 residues. CDR3 residues: CASSLDVLAGRYNEQFF. In DNA form, the CDR3 reads TGTGCCAGCAGCTTAGATGTACTAGCGGGGCGCTACAATGAGCAGTTCTTC.